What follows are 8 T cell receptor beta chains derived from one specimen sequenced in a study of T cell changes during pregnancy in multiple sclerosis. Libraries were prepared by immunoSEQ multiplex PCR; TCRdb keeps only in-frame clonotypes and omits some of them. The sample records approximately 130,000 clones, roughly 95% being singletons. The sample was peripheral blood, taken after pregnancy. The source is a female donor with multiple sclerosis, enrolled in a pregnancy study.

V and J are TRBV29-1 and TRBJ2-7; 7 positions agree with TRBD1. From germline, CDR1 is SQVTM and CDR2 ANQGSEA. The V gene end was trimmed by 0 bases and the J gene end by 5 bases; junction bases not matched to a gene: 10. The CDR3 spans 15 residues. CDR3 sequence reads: CSVEDGETGSHEQYF. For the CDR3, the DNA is TGCAGCGTTGAAGATGGAGAGACAGGGTCACACGAGCAGTACTTC.

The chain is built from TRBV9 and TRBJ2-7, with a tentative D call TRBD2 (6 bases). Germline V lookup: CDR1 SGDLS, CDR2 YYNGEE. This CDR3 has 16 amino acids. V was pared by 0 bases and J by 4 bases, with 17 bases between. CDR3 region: CASSVDPTGEIYEQYF. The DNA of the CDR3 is TGTGCCAGCAGCGTAGACCCAACGGGGGAGATATACGAGCAGTACTTC.

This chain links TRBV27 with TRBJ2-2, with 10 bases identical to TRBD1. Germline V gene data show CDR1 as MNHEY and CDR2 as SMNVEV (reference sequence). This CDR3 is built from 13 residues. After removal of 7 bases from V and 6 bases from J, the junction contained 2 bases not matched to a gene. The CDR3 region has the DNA TGTGCCAGCAAGGACAGGGGGTCCGGGGAGCTGTTTTTT. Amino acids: CASKDRGSGELFF.

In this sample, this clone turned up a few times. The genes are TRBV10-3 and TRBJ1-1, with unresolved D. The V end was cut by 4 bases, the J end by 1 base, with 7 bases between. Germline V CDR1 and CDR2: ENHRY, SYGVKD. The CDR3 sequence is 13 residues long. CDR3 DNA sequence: TGTGCCATCAGTGCAAAAGCGAACACTGAAGCTTTCTTT. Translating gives CAISAKANTEAFF.

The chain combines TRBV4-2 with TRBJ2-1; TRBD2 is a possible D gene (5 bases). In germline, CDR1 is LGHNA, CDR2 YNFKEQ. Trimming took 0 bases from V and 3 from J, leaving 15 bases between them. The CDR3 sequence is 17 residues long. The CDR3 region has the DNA TGTGCCAGCAGCCAAGATGGAGCAGCTAGCCGCTACAATGAGCAGTTCTTC. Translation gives CASSQDGAASRYNEQFF.

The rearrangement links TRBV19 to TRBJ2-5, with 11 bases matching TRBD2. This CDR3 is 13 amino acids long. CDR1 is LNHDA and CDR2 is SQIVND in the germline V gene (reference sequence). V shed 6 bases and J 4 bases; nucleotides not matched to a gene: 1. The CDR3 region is CASRLAGVETQYF. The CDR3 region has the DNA TGTGCCAGTAGACTAGCGGGAGTAGAGACCCAGTACTTC. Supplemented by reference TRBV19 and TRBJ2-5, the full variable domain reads DGGITQSPKYLFRKEGQNVTLSCEQNLNHDAMYWYRQDPGQGLRLIYYSQIVNDFQKGDIAEGYSVSREKKESFPLTVTSAQKNPTAFYLCASRLAGVETQYFGPGTRLLVL.

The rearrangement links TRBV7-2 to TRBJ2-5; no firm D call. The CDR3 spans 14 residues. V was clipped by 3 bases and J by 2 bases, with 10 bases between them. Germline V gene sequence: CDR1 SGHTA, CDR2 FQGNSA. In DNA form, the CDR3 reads TGTGCCAGCAGCTTTTTGCGGAAGCAAGAGACCCAGTACTTC. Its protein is CASSFLRKQETQYF.

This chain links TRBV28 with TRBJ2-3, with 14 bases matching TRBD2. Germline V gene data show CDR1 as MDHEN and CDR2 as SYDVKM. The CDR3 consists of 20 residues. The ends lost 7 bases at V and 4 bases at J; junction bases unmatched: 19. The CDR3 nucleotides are TGTGCCAGCAATTTTGGGGACCCAGGGACTAGCGGGAGAATCGCAGATACGCAGTATTTT. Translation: CASNFGDPGTSGRIADTQYF.